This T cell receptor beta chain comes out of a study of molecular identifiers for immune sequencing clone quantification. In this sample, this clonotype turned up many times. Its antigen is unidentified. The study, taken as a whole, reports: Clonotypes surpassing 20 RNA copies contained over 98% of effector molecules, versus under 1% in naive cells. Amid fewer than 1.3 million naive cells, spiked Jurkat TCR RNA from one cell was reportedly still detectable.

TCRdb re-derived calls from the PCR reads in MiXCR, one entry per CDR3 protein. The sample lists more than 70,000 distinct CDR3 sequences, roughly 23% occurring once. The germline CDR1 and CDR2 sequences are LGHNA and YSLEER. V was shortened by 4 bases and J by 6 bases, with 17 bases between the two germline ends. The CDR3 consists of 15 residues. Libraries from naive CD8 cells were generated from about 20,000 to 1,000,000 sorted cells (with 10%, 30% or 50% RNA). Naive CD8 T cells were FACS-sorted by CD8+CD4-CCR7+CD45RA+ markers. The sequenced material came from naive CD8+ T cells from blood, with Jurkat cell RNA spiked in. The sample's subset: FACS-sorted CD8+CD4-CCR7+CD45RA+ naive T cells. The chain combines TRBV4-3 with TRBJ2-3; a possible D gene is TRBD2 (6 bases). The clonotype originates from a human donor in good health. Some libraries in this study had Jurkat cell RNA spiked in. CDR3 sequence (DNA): TGCGCCAGCAGCCGGGAGGACGGGAGCAGGGATACGCAGTATTTT. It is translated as CASSREDGSRDTQYF.